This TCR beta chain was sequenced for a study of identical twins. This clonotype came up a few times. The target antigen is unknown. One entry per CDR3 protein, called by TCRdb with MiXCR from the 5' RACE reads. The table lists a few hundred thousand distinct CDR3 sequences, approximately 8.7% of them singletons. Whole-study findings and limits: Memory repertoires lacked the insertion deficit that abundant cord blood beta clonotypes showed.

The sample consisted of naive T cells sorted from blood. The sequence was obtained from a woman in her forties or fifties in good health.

The CDR3 sequence is CASSLRLAGGQNEQFF. The CDR3 region has the DNA TGTGCCAGCAGCTTAAGGTTGGCAGGGGGACAAAATGAGCAGTTCTTC. The rearrangement links TRBV7-9 to TRBJ2-1; 7 bases fit TRBD1. Germline CDR1 and CDR2: SEHNR and FQNEAQ (reference sequence). The trim removed 2 bases at V and 7 bases at J, leaving 11 bases unmatched. The CDR3 covers 16 residues. Combining the CDR3 with reference TRBV7-9 and TRBJ2-1 gives the whole variable domain DTGVSQNPRHKITKRGQNVTFRCDPISEHNRLYWYRQTLGQGPEFLTYFQNEAQLEKSRLLSDRFSAERPKGSFSTLEIQRTEQGDSAMYLCASSLRLAGGQNEQFFGPGTRLTVL.